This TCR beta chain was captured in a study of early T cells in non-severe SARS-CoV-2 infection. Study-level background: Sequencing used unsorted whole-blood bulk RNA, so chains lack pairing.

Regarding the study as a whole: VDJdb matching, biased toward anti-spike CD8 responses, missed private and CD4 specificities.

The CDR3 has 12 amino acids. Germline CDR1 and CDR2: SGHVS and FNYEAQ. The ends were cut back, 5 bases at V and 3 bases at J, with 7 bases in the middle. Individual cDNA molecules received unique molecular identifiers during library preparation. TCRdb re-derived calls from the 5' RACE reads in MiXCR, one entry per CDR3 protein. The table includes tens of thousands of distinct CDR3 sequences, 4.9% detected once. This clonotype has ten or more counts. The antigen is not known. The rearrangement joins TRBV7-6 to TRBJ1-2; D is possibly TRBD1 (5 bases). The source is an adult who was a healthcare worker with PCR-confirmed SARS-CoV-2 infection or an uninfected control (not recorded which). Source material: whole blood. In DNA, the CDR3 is TGTGCCAGCAGCGCGACAGACTATGGCTACACCTTC. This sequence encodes CASSATDYGYTF.